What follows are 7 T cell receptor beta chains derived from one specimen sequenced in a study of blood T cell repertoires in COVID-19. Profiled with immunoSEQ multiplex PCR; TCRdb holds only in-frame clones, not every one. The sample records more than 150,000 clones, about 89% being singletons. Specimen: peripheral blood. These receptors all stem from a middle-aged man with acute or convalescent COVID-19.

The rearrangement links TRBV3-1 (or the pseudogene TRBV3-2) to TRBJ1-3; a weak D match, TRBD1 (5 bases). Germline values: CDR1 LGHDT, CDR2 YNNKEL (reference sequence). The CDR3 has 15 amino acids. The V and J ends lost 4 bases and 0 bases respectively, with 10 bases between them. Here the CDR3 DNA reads TGTGCCAGCAGCCCTTCCCAGGGCTCTGGAAACACCATATATTTT. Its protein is CASSPSQGSGNTIYF.

CDR3 residues: CASLDSGHEQYF. The CDR3 DNA sequence: TGTGCCAGTTTGGACAGTGGCCACGAGCAGTACTTC. The V gene is TRBV19, the J gene TRBJ2-7, with D possibly being TRBD1 (6 bases). V dropped 8 bases and J dropped 5 bases, with 13 bases sitting between them. This CDR3 comprises 12 residues. CDR1 is LNHDA and CDR2 is SQIVND in the germline V gene (reference sequence).

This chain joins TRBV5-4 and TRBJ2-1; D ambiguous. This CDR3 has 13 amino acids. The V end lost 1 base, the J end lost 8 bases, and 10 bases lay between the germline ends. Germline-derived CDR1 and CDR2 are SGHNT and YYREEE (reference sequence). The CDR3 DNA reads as TGTGCCAGCAGCTTGTATGAACTCTATGAGCAGTTCTTC. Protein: CASSLYELYEQFF.

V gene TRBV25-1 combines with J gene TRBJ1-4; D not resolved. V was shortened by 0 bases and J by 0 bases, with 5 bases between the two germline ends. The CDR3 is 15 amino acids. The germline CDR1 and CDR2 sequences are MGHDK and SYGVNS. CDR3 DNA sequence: TGTGCCAGCAGTGAATACGGGGCAACTAATGAAAAACTGTTTTTT. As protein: CASSEYGATNEKLFF.

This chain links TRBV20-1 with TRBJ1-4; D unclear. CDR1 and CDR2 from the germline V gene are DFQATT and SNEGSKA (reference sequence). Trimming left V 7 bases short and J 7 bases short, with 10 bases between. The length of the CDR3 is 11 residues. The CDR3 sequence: CSVEDGEKLFF. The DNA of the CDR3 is TGCAGTGTGGAGGACGGTGAAAAACTGTTTTTT.

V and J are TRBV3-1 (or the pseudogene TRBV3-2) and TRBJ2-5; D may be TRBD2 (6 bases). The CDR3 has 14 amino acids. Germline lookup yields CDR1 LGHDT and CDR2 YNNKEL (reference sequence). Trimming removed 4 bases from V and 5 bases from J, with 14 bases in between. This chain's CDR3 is CASSRLDSRETQYF. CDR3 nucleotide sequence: TGTGCCAGCAGCCGACTAGACTCCAGGGAGACCCAGTACTTC.

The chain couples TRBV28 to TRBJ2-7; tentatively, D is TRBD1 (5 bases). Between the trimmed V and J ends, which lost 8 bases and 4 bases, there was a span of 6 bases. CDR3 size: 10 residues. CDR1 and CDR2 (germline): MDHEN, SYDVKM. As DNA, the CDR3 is TGTGCCAGCGCAGGGTACGAGCAGTACTTC. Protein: CASAGYEQYF.